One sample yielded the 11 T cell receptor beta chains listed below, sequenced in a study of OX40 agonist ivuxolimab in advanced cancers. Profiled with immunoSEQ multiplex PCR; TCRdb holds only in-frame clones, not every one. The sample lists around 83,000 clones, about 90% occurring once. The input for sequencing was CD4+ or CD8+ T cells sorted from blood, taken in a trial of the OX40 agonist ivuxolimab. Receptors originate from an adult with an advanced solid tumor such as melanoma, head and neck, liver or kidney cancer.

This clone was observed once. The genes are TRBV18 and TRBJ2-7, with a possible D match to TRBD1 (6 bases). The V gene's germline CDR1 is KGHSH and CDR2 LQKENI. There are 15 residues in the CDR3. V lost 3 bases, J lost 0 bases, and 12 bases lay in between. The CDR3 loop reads CASSPSTGSSYEQYF. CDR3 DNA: TGTGCCAGCTCACCCTCGACAGGTAGCTCCTACGAGCAGTACTTC.

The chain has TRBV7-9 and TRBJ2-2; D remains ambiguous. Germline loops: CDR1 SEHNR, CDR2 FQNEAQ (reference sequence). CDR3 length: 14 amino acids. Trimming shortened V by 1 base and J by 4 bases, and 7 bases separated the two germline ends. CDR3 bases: TGTGCCAGCAGCTTAGGACGTGGCACCGGGGAGCTGTTTTTT. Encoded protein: CASSLGRGTGELFF.

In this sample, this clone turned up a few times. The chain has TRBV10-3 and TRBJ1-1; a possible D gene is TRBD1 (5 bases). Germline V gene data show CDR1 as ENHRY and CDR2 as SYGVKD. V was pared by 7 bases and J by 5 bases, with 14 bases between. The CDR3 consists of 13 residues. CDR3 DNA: TGTGCCATCAAGGGGCAGGTCGGGACTGAAGCTTTCTTT. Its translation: CAIKGQVGTEAFF.

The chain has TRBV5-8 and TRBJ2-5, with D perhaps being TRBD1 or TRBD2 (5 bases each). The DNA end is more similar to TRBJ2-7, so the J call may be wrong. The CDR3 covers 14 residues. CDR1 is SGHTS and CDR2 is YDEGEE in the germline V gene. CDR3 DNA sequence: TGTGCCAGCAGCTTGGCTGGGACGACCTCCGAGCAGTACTTC. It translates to CASSLAGTTSEQYF.

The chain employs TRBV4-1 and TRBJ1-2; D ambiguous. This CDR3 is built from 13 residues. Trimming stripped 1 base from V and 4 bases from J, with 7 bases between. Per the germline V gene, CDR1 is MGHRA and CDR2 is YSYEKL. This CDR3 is CASSQAMIYGYTF. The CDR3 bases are TGCGCCAGCAGCCAAGCGATGATCTATGGCTACACCTTC.

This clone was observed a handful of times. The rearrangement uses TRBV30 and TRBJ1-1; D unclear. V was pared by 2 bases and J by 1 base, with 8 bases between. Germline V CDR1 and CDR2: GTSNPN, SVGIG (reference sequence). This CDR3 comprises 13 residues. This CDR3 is CAWSFSPNTEAFF. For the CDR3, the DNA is TGTGCCTGGAGTTTCTCCCCGAACACTGAAGCTTTCTTT.

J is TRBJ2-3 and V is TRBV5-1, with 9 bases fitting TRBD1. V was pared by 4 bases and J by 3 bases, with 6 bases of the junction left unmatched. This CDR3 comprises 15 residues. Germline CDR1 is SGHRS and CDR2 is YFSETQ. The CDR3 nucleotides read TGCGCCAGCAGCGCTGACAGGGGGGGTACAGATACGCAGTATTTT. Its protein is CASSADRGGTDTQYF.

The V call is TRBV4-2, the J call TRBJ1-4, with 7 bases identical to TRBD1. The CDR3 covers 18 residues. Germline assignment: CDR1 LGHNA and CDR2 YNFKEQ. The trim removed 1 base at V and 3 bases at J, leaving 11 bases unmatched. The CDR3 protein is CASSQGVMRGRPNEKLFF. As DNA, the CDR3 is TGTGCCAGCAGCCAAGGAGTGATGAGGGGGCGGCCTAATGAAAAACTGTTTTTT.

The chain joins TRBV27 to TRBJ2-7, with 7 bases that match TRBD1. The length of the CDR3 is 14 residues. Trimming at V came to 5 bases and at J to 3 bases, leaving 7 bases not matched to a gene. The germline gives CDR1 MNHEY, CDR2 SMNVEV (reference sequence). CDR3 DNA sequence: TGTGCCAGCAGTCAATCGACAGGGAACTACGAGCAGTACTTC. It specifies CASSQSTGNYEQYF.

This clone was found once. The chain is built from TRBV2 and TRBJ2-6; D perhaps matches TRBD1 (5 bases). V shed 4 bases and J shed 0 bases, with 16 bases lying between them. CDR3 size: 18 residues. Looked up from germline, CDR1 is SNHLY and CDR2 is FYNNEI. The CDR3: CASSVRRGASSGANVLTF. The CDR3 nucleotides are TGTGCCAGCAGTGTCAGAAGGGGCGCCTCCTCTGGGGCCAACGTCCTGACTTTC.

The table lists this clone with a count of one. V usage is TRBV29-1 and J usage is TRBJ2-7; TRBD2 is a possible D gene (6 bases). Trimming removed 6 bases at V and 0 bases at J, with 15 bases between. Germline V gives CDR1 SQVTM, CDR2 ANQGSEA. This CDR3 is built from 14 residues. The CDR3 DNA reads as TGCAGCGTCGCTGGGACTGCTCGCTCCTACGAGCAGTACTTC. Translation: CSVAGTARSYEQYF.